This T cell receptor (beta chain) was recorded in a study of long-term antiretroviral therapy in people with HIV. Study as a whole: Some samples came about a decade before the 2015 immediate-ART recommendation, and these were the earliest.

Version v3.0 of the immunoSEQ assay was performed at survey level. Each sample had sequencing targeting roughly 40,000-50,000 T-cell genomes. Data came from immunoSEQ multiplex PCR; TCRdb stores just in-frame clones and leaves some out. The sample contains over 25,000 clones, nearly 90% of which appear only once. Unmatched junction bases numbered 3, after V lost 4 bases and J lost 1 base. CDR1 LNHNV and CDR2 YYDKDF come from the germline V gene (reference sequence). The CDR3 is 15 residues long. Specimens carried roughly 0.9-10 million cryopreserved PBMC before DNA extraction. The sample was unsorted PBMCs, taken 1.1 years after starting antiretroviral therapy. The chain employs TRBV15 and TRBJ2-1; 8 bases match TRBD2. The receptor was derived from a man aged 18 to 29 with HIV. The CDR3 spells CATSITSGSYNEQFF. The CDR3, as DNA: TGTGCCACCAGCATTACTAGCGGTTCCTACAATGAGCAGTTCTTC.